This T cell receptor (beta chain) was recorded in a study of metastatic and nonmetastatic thyroid tumors. In the study overall: Across blood and tumor or nodule tissue, repertoires from malignant and benign thyroid patients were compared with one another.

This CDR3 spans 14 amino acids. The V gene lost 5 bases and the J gene lost 11 bases, with 21 bases spanning the gap. In germline, CDR1 is MNHEY, CDR2 SMNVEV (reference sequence). TCRdb re-processed the PCR reads through MiXCR. This table has around 17,000 clones, 9.5% to 15% appearing once. This clone was detected ten times or more. Other DNA sequences in this specimen translate into the identical CDR3. Thyroid surgery was performed in patients who had received no treatment beforehand. The source of this sequence is a female donor with papillary thyroid cancer or a benign thyroid nodule (not recorded which). Some clones in this sample may be carry-over from other donors' samples. The V gene is TRBV27, the J gene TRBJ2-5; a weak D match, TRBD2 (5 bases). Sequencing was done on a sample of blood. The CDR3, as DNA: TGTGCCAGCAGTCCCCTCCTGCAGGTTAGGACTCAGTACTTC. It translates to CASSPLLQVRTQYF.